One sample yielded the 15 T cell receptor beta chains listed below, sequenced in a study of human T cells and chemical hapten exposure. As for time point: patch test 3, about 24 weeks after DPC sensitization. Documented treatment: therapeutic diphenylcyclopropenone sensitization with weekly scalp DPC. TCRdb reanalysed the RACE reads using MiXCR and keeps one entry per CDR3 protein. The sample includes some 180,000 distinct CDR3 sequences, roughly a quarter of them seen just once. Sequenced material: whole blood, taken in connection with sensitization to the hapten diphenylcyclopropenone (DPC). Receptors originate from a woman aged 35 to 49 with alopecia areata. Some clones in this sample may be carry-over from other donors' samples.

The V and J genes are TRBV29-1 and TRBJ1-1, with a tentative D call TRBD1 (6 bases). The CDR3 is made up of 15 amino acids. Germline V gene lookup returns CDR1 SQVTM and CDR2 ANQGSEA. V was pared by 3 bases and J by 6 bases, with 20 bases between. In DNA, the CDR3 is TGCAGCGTTGACTATGTCGGGACCGGGGGCGCTGAAGCTTTCTTT. It specifies CSVDYVGTGGAEAFF. Full variable domain (outside the CDR3, taken from reference TRBV29-1 and TRBJ1-1): SAVISQKPSRDICQRGTSLTIQCQVDSQVTMMFWYRQQPGQSLTLIATANQGSEATYESGFVIDKFPISRPNLTFSTLTVSNMSPEDSSIYLCSVDYVGTGGAEAFFGQGTRLTVV.

This clonotype was recorded a few times. This rearrangement joins TRBV20-1 to TRBJ2-1; 11 bases fit TRBD1. Unmatched junction bases numbered 8, after V lost 6 bases and J lost 4 bases. Germline V gene data show CDR1 as DFQATT and CDR2 as SNEGSKA (reference sequence). This CDR3 region has 15 residues. CDR3 sequence reads: CSALPGQGGYNEQFF. For the CDR3, the DNA is TGCAGTGCCCTACCGGGACAGGGGGGGTACAATGAGCAGTTCTTC.

V is TRBV28 and J is TRBJ1-1; D remains ambiguous. Trimming took off 5 bases at V and 1 base at J, with 8 bases between the two ends. Germline CDR1 and CDR2: MDHEN and SYDVKM. CDR3 length: 13 residues. CDR3 residues: CASSRGRNTEAFF. CDR3 coding DNA: TGTGCCAGCAGTCGTGGCCGGAACACTGAAGCTTTCTTT.

In this sample, this clonotype turned up a few times. This chain connects TRBV5-1 to TRBJ2-7; the D gene is possibly TRBD2 (6 bases). With 4 bases removed from V and 0 bases from J, the gap between germline ends came to 11 bases. The CDR3 has 14 amino acids. Germline CDR1 SGHRS, CDR2 YFSETQ. The CDR3 nucleotides read TGCGCCAGCAGCGAGCGGGCGGACTCCTACGAGCAGTACTTC. Amino acids: CASSERADSYEQYF. Supplemented by reference TRBV5-1 and TRBJ2-7, the full variable domain reads KAGVTQTPRYLIKTRGQQVTLSCSPISGHRSVSWYQQTPGQGLQFLFEYFSETQRNKGNFPGRFSGRQFSNSRSEMNVSTLELGDSALYLCASSERADSYEQYFGPGTRLTVT.

This clonotype has a handful of counts. One end of the junction does not line up with germline, which may come from a read error. The chain combines TRBV7-8 with TRBJ2-3, with 10 bases that match TRBD1. Germline assignment: CDR1 SGHVS and CDR2 FQNEAQ. This CDR3 has 14 residues. The CDR3 nucleotides are TGTGCCAGCAGCCGGGACAGGGGAACAGTTACGCAGTATTTT. The encoded protein is CASSRDRGTVTQYF.

This clonotype was seen repeatedly, ten times or more. The chain combines TRBV20-1 with TRBJ2-5; 10 nucleotides match TRBD2. V shed 3 bases and J 5 bases; nucleotides not matched to a gene: 6. The CDR3 extends over 14 amino acids. Germline CDR1 is DFQATT and CDR2 is SNEGSKA (reference sequence). CDR3 loop: CSARKGLATETQYF. CDR3 coding DNA: TGCAGTGCTAGGAAGGGACTAGCGACGGAGACCCAGTACTTC.

V and J are TRBV5-1 and TRBJ2-2; TRBD2 matches at 11 bases. The CDR3 length is 15 residues. The V gene's germline CDR1 is SGHRS and CDR2 YFSETQ. Losses at the gene ends were 3 bases for V and 5 bases for J; bases not matched to a gene: 3. CDR3 DNA sequence: TGCGCCAGCAGCTCGGGGACTAGCGGAACCGGGGAGCTGTTTTTT. It specifies CASSSGTSGTGELFF.

This clonotype was counted between two and nine times. V is TRBV28 and J is TRBJ2-7; no definite D call. The CDR3 covers 13 residues. Germline V gene sequence: CDR1 MDHEN, CDR2 SYDVKM. V lost 3 bases to trimming and J lost 0 bases, with 6 bases between them. Here the CDR3 DNA reads TGTGCCAGCAGTTTTGCTGGCTCCTACGAGCAGTACTTC. It encodes CASSFAGSYEQYF.

This clonotype occurred a few times. The gene calls are TRBV3-1 and TRBJ2-7; 7 positions match TRBD1. Germline lookup yields CDR1 LGHDT and CDR2 YNNKEL (reference sequence). The CDR3 contains 15 residues. V lost 2 bases to trimming and J lost 5 bases; unmatched junction nucleotides: 9. The chain's CDR3 is CASSQPGQQAHEQYF. Written as DNA, the CDR3 is TGTGCCAGCAGCCAACCGGGACAGCAGGCCCACGAGCAGTACTTC.

The gene calls are TRBV20-1 and TRBJ2-3; D might be TRBD1 or TRBD2, each matching 5 bases. The CDR3 extends over 14 amino acids. V was shortened by 4 bases and J by 0 bases, with 11 bases between the two germline ends. Germline values: CDR1 DFQATT, CDR2 SNEGSKA (reference sequence). This CDR3 is CSATRGGSTDTQYF. The CDR3 nucleotides are TGCAGTGCTACGAGGGGCGGTAGCACAGATACGCAGTATTTT.

The chain has TRBV5-1 and TRBJ2-3, with D uncertain. Germline lookup yields CDR1 SGHRS and CDR2 YFSETQ. CDR3 length: 15 amino acids. V lost 2 bases, J lost 0 bases, and 10 bases lay in between. The CDR3 sequence: CASSFKGSSTDTQYF. CDR3 coding DNA: TGCGCCAGCAGCTTTAAAGGGTCTAGCACAGATACGCAGTATTTT.

This clonotype was observed a handful of times. V is TRBV24-1 and J is TRBJ2-3; D possibly matches TRBD1 or TRBD2 (5 bases each). This CDR3 spans 11 amino acids. With 9 bases removed from V and 8 bases from J, the gap between germline ends came to 11 bases. Germline loops: CDR1 KGHDR, CDR2 SFDVKD. The CDR3 DNA reads as TGTGCCACCGGGGAGAGGGGTACGCAGTATTTT. Its protein is CATGERGTQYF.

The table lists this clonotype with a few counts. The rearrangement links TRBV29-1 to TRBJ2-5, with D perhaps matching TRBD1 (6 bases). CDR3 length equals 12 residues. Germline V lookup: CDR1 SQVTM, CDR2 ANQGSEA. V lost 6 bases and J 5 bases, leaving 13 bases between the germline ends. The CDR3 bases are TGCAGCGTGGGGGCAGGGGAGGAGACCCAGTACTTC. It codes for CSVGAGEETQYF.

This clonotype was counted ten times or more. The chain carries TRBV7-2 and TRBJ2-3; D unclear. Trimming took 5 bases from V and 5 from J, leaving 14 bases between them. Germline assignment: CDR1 SGHTA and CDR2 FQGNSA. The CDR3 loop spans 14 amino acids. CDR3 DNA sequence: TGTGCCAGCAGCCTGGGCCCCGCGGTAGATACGCAGTATTTT. This translates into CASSLGPAVDTQYF.

The chain recombines TRBV28 with TRBJ2-7; TRBD2 agrees at 7 bases. The V and J ends lost 5 bases and 2 bases, in that order; junction bases with no gene match: 9. This CDR3 contains 15 residues. CDR1 and CDR2 from the germline V gene are MDHEN and SYDVKM. The CDR3: CASSNGAGLTYEQYF. In nucleotides, the CDR3 is TGTGCCAGCAGTAATGGAGCGGGACTAACCTACGAGCAGTACTTC.